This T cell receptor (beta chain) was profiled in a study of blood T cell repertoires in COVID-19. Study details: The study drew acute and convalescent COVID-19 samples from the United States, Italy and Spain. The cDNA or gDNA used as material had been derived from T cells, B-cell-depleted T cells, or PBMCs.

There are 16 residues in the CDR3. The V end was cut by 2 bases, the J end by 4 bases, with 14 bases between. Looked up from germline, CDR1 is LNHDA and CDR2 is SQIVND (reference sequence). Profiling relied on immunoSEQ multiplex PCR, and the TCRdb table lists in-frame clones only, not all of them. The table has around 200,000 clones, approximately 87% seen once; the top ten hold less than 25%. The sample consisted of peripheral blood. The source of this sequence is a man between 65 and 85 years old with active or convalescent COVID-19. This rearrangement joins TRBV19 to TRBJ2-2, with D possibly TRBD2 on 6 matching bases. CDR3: CASSIRTGEGTGELFF. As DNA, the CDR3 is TGTGCCAGTAGTATAAGAACGGGAGAAGGCACCGGGGAGCTGTTTTTT.